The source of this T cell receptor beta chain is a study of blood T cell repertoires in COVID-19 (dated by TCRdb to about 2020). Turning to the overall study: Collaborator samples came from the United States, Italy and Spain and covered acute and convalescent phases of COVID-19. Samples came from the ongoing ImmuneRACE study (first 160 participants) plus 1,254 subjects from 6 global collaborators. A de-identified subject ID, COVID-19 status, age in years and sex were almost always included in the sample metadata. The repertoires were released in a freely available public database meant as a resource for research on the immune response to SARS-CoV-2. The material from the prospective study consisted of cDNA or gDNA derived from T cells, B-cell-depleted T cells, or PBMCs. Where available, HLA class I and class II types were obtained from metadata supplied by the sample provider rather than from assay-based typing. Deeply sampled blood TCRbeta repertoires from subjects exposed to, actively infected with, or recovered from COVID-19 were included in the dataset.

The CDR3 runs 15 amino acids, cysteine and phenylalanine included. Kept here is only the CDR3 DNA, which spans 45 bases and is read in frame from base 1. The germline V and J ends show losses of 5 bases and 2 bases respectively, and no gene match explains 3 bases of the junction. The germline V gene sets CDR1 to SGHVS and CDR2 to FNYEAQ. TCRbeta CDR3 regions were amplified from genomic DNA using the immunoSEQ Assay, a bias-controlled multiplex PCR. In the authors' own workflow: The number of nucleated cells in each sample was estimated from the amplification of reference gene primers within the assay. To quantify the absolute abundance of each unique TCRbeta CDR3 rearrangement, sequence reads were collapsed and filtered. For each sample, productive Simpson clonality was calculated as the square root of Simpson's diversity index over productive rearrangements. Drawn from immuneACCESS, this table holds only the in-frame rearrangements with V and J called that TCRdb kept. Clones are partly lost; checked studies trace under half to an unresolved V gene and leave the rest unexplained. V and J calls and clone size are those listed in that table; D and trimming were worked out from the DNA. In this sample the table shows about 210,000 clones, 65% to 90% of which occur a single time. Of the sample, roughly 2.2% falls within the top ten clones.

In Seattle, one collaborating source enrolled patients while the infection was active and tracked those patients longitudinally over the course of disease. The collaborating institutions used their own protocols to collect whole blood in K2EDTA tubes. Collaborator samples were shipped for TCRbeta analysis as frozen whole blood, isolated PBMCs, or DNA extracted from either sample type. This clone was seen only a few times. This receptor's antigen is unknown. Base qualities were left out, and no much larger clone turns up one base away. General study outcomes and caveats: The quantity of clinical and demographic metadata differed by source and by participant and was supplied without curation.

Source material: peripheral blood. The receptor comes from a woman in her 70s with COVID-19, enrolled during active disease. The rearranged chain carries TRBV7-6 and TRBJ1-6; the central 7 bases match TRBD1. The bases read TGTGCCAGCAGCCCCGGACAGGCCTATAATTCACCCCTCCACTTT. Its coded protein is CASSPGQAYNSPLHF.